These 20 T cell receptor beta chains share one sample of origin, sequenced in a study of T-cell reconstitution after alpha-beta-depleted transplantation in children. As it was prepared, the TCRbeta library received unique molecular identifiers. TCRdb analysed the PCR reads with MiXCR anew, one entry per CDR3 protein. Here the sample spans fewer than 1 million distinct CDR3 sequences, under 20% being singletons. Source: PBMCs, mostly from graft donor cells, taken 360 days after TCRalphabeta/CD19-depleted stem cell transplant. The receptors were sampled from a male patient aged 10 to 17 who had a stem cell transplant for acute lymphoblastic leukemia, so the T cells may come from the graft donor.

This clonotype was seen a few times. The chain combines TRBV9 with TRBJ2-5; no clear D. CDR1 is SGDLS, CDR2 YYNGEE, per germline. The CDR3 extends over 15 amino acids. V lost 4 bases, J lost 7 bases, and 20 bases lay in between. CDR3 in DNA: TGTGCCAGCAGCCCCGACATCCAGCGCGTGGGGACCCAGTACTTC. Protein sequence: CASSPDIQRVGTQYF.

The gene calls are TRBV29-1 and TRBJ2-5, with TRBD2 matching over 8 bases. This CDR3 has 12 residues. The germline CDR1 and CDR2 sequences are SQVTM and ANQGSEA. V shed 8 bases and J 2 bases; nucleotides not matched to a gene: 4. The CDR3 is CSTLAVQETQYF. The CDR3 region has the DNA TGCAGCACACTAGCGGTTCAAGAGACCCAGTACTTC.

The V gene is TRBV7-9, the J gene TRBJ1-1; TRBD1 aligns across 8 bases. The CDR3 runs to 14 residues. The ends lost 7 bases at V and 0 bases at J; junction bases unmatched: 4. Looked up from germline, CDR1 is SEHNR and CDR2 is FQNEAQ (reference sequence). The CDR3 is CASKGTGLNTEAFF. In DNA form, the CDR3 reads TGTGCCAGCAAAGGGACAGGCCTGAACACTGAAGCTTTCTTT.

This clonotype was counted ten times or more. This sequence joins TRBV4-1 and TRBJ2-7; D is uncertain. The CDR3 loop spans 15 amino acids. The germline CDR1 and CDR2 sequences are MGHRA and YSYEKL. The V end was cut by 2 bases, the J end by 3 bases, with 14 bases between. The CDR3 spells CASSQFGSTYYEQYF. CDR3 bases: TGCGCCAGCAGCCAATTCGGATCAACTTACTACGAGCAGTACTTC.

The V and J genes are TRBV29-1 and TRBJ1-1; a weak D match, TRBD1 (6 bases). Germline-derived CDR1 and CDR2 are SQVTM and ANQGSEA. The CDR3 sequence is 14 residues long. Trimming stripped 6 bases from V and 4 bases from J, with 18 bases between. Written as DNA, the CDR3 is TGCAGCGTAGTACGCGGGGGCCGGGGCACTGAAGCTTTCTTT. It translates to CSVVRGGRGTEAFF.

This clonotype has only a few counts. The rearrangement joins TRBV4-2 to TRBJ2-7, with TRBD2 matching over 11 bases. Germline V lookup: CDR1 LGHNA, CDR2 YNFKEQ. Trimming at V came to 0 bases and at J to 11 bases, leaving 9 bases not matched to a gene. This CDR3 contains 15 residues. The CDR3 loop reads CASSQDRGLAGREYF. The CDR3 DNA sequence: TGTGCCAGCAGCCAAGATCGAGGACTAGCGGGCCGGGAGTACTTC.

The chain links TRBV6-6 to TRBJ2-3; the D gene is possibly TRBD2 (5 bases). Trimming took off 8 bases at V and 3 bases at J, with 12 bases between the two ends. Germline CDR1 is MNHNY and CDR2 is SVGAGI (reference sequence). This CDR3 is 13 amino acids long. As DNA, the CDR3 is TGTGCCAGCCAACAGCCGGGGACAGATACGCAGTATTTT. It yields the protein CASQQPGTDTQYF.

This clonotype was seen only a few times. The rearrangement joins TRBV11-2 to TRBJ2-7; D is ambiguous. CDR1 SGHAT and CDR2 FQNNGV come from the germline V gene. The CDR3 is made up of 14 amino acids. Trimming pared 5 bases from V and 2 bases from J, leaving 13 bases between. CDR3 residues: CASSPIWGTYEQYF. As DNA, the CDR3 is TGTGCCAGCAGCCCCATCTGGGGAACCTACGAGCAGTACTTC.

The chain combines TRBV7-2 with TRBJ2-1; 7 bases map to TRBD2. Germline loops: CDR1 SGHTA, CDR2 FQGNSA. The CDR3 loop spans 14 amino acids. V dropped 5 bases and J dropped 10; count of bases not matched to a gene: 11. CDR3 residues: CASSPRRGLKEQFF. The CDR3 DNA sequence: TGTGCCAGCAGCCCGAGGCGGGGACTAAAAGAGCAGTTCTTC.

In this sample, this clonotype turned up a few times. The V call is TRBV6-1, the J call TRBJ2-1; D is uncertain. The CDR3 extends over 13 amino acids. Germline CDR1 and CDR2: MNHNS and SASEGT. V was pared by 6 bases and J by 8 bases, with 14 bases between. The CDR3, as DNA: TGTGCCAGCAGCCCCGATCTGGTCTATGAGCAGTTCTTC. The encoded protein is CASSPDLVYEQFF.

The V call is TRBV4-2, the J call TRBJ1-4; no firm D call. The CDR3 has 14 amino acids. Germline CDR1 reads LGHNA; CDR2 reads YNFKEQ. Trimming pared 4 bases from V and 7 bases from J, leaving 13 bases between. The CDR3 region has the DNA TGTGCCAGCAGCCCCAGGACCCGGGGTGAAAAACTGTTTTTT. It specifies CASSPRTRGEKLFF.

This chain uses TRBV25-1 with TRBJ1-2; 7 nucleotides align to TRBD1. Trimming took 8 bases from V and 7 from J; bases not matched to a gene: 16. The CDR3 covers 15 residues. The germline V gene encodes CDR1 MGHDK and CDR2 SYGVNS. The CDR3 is CASAPRTGVRGGYTF. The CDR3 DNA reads TGTGCCAGCGCCCCAAGGACAGGAGTAAGAGGTGGCTACACCTTC.

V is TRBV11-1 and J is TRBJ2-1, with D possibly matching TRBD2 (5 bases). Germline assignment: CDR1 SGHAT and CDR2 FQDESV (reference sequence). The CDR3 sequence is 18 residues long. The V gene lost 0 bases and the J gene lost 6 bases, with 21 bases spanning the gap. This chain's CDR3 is CASSLASGLREKLNEQFF. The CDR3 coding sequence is TGTGCCAGCAGCTTAGCCTCCGGACTTCGGGAAAAACTCAATGAGCAGTTCTTC.

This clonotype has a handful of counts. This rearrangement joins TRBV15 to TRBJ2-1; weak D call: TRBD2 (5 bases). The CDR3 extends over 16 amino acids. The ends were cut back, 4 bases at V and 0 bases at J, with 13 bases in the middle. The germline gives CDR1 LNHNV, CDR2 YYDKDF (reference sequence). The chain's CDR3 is CATSMARRSSYNEQFF. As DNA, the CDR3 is TGTGCCACCAGCATGGCACGGAGGAGCTCCTACAATGAGCAGTTCTTC. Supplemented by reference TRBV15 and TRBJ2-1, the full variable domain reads DAMVIQNPRYQVTQFGKPVTLSCSQTLNHNVMYWYQQKSSQAPKLLFHYYDKDFNNEADTPDNFQSRRPNTSFCFLDIRSPGLGDTAMYLCATSMARRSSYNEQFFGPGTRLTVL.

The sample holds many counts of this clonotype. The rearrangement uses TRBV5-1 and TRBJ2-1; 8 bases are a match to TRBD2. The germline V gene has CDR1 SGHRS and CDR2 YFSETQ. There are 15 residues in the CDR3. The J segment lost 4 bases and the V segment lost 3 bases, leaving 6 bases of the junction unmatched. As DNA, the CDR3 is TGCGCCAGCAGCTCGTGGACTAGCCCGTACAATGAGCAGTTCTTC. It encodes CASSSWTSPYNEQFF.

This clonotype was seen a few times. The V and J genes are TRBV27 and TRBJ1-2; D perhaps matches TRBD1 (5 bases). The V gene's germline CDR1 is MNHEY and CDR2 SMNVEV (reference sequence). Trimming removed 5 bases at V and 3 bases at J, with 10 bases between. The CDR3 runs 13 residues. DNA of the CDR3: TGTGCCAGCAGTCCGGGGGTCCACTATGGCTACACCTTC. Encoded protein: CASSPGVHYGYTF.

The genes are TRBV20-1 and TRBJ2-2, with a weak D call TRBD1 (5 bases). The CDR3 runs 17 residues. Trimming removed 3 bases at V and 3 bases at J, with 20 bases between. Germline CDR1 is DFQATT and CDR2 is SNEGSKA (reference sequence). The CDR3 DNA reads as TGCAGTGCTAGCAGATCGGAAGTGACAGAGTACACCGGGGAGCTGTTTTTT. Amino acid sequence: CSASRSEVTEYTGELFF.

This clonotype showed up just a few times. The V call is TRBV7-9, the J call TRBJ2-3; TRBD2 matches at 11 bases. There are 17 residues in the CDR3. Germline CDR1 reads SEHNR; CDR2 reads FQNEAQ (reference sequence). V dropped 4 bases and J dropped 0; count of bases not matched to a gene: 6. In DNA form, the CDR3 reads TGTGCCAGCAGCTACGGACTAGCGGGCCGAAGCACAGATACGCAGTATTTT. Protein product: CASSYGLAGRSTDTQYF.

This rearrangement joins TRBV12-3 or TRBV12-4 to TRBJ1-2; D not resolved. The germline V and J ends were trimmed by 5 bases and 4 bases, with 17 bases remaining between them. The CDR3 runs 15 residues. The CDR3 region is CASSPPRAFGYGYTF. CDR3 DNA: TGTGCCAGCAGTCCCCCCCGGGCGTTTGGCTATGGCTACACCTTC.

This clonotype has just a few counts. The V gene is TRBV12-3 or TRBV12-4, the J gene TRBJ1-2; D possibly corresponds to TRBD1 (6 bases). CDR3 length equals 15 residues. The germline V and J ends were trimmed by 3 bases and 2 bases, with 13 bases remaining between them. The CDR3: CASSFPAGVNYGYTF. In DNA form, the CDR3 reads TGTGCCAGCAGTTTTCCGGCAGGGGTGAACTATGGCTACACCTTC.